The 22 T cell receptor beta chains below were found in one sample sequenced in a study of OX40 agonist ivuxolimab in advanced cancers. Library preparation employed the immunoSEQ multiplex PCR assay. The source is immuneACCESS, and TCRdb retained only in-frame sequences with V and J called. Part of the clones is not carried over; for the studies checked, unresolved V genes explain less than half of this, and the remainder is unexplained. The sample contains around 78,000 clones, approximately 84% of them found a single time. The biggest ten clones account for roughly 4.8% of the sample. The sequences come from CD4+ or CD8+ T cells sorted from blood, collected in a trial of the OX40 agonist ivuxolimab. These receptors originate from an adult with an advanced solid tumor such as melanoma, head and neck, liver or kidney cancer.

The V gene is TRBV10-3, the J gene TRBJ2-1; 8 nucleotides align to TRBD1. This CDR3 has 16 amino acids. Germline V gene sequence: CDR1 ENHRY, CDR2 SYGVKD. J gave up 2 bases and V 6 bases, and 9 bases lay outside the gene matches. CDR3 residues: CAIRDPDRGTYNEQFF. The CDR3 nucleotides read TGTGCCATCAGAGACCCTGACAGGGGAACCTACAATGAGCAGTTCTTC.

The chain carries TRBV30 and TRBJ2-7, with D perhaps assigned TRBD1 or TRBD2 (5 bases each). Trimming took off 2 bases at V and 3 bases at J, with 11 bases between the two ends. There are 13 residues in the CDR3. Germline CDR1 reads GTSNPN; CDR2 reads SVGIG (reference sequence). The CDR3 DNA is TGTGCCTGGAGTAGGGACCAGATCTACGAGCAGTACTTC. Translated: CAWSRDQIYEQYF.

The chain uses TRBV7-3 and TRBJ2-2; TRBD2 matches 9 bases. V was clipped by 5 bases and J by 5 bases; unmatched bases: 9. Germline values: CDR1 SGHTA, CDR2 FQGTGA. The CDR3 consists of 16 residues. CDR3 nucleotides: TGTGCCAGCAGCGTGACTAGCGGAGCCGGAACCGGGGAGCTGTTTTTT. Its translation: CASSVTSGAGTGELFF.

This chain links TRBV6-6 with TRBJ2-1, with TRBD1 as a possible D gene (6 bases). Deletions cut 6 bases from V and 5 bases from J, with 8 bases between. This CDR3 is built from 12 residues. Germline values: CDR1 MNHNY, CDR2 SVGAGI (reference sequence). As DNA, the CDR3 is TGTGCCAGCAGCCCAGGGGACAATGAGCAGTTCTTC. This sequence encodes CASSPGDNEQFF.

The J gene is TRBJ1-1, the V gene TRBV7-2, with no clear D. Germline V lookup: CDR1 SGHTA, CDR2 FQGNSA. The ends were cut back, 1 base at V and 3 bases at J, with 12 bases in the middle. The CDR3 has 15 residues. The CDR3 is CASSLVAGGDTEAFF. DNA of the CDR3: TGTGCCAGCAGCTTAGTGGCGGGAGGAGACACTGAAGCTTTCTTT.

The chain combines TRBV7-2 with TRBJ2-5; TRBD2 aligns across 9 bases. Judging by the DNA end, TRBJ2-7 fits better; the J call may be wrong. Looked up from germline, CDR1 is SGHTA and CDR2 is FQGNSA. The CDR3 consists of 15 residues. This CDR3 is CASSFLWTSAYEQYF. The DNA of the CDR3 is TGTGCCAGCAGCTTTTTGTGGACTAGCGCCTACGAGCAGTACTTC.

The CDR3 DNA is TGCGCCAGCAGCCCCTCCCCGAGCCAGCCCCAGCATTTT. Translating gives CASSPSPSQPQHF. J is TRBJ1-5 and V is TRBV5-1, with D uncertain. Germline V gene sequence: CDR1 SGHRS, CDR2 YFSETQ. Trimming cost V 4 bases and J 7 bases, with 12 bases left between them. The CDR3 has 13 amino acids. The full variable domain, its missing parts supplied by reference TRBV5-1 and TRBJ1-5, is KAGVTQTPRYLIKTRGQQVTLSCSPISGHRSVSWYQQTPGQGLQFLFEYFSETQRNKGNFPGRFSGRQFSNSRSEMNVSTLELGDSALYLCASSPSPSQPQHFGDGTRLSIL.

The chain recombines TRBV5-1 with TRBJ1-1, with TRBD1 as a possible D gene (5 bases). CDR1 SGHRS and CDR2 YFSETQ come from the germline V gene. V was cut by 2 bases and J by 0 bases, with 8 bases left in between. CDR3 length: 14 residues. CDR3 region: CASSFDSMNTEAFF. For the CDR3, the DNA is TGCGCCAGCAGCTTTGACAGTATGAACACTGAAGCTTTCTTT.

V gene TRBV7-3 combines with J gene TRBJ2-5, with D hard to call. V lost 0 bases, J lost 2 bases, and 16 bases lay in between. The CDR3 has 17 residues. Germline CDR1 reads SGHTA; CDR2 reads FQGTGA. The CDR3 is CASSLTSISGIQETQYF. CDR3 DNA sequence: TGTGCCAGCAGCTTAACGTCGATATCAGGAATTCAAGAGACCCAGTACTTC.

V usage is TRBV2 and J usage is TRBJ1-4; D is undetermined. V was shortened by 6 bases and J by 8 bases, with 10 bases between the two germline ends. CDR1 is SNHLY and CDR2 is FYNNEI in the germline V gene. CDR3 length equals 12 residues. The CDR3, as DNA: TGTGCCAGCAGCGGGGAACAGGAAAAACTGTTTTTT. It codes for CASSGEQEKLFF.

The chain joins TRBV2 to TRBJ2-7; perhaps TRBD1 as D (5 bases). V lost 6 bases and J lost 1, with 13 bases in between. The CDR3 is 14 amino acids. Germline values: CDR1 SNHLY, CDR2 FYNNEI. CDR3 protein: CASRKPDSSYEQYF. The CDR3 region has the DNA TGTGCCAGCAGGAAACCCGACAGTTCCTACGAGCAGTACTTC.

The chain couples TRBV28 to TRBJ2-2; 11 nucleotides align to TRBD2. The CDR3 sequence is 17 residues long. The V and J ends lost 0 bases and 2 bases, in that order; junction bases with no gene match: 2. Germline lookup yields CDR1 MDHEN and CDR2 SYDVKM. The CDR3 sequence: CASSLWGTSGNTGELFF. The CDR3 bases are TGTGCCAGCAGTTTATGGGGGACTAGCGGAAACACCGGGGAGCTGTTTTTT.

The V and J genes are TRBV2 and TRBJ1-1; D ambiguous. Germline values: CDR1 SNHLY, CDR2 FYNNEI. The CDR3 spans 13 residues. V was clipped by 1 base and J by 4 bases, with 7 bases between them. The CDR3 DNA sequence: TGTGCCAGCAGTGAAGGGGCAGGCACTGAAGCTTTCTTT. Translated, it gives CASSEGAGTEAFF.

V usage is TRBV2 and J usage is TRBJ2-7; 9 nucleotides align to TRBD2. The CDR3 spans 16 residues. V dropped 4 bases and J dropped 2; count of bases not matched to a gene: 9. Germline values: CDR1 SNHLY, CDR2 FYNNEI. For the CDR3, the DNA is TGTGCCAGCAGTGGGGTGGAGCGGGGGGTAACCTACGAGCAGTACTTC. Its protein product is CASSGVERGVTYEQYF. The complete variable domain, with remaining parts taken from reference TRBV2 and TRBJ2-7, reads EPEVTQTPSHQVTQMGQEVILRCVPISNHLYFYWYRQILGQKVEFLVSFYNNEISEKSEIFDDQFSVERPDGSNFTLKIRSTKLEDSAMYFCASSGVERGVTYEQYFGPGTRLTVT.

V usage is TRBV29-1 and J usage is TRBJ2-7; D ambiguous. CDR1 and CDR2 (germline): SQVTM, ANQGSEA. V shed 0 bases and J shed 1 base, with 13 bases lying between them. The CDR3 contains 15 residues. The chain's CDR3 is CSVEEGYGSSYEQYF. The CDR3 DNA reads TGCAGCGTTGAAGAAGGGTACGGGTCTTCCTACGAGCAGTACTTC.

In its sample, this clone was seen a few times. CDR3 residues: CASSLITGLGGDTQYF. CDR3 nucleotides: TGTGCCAGCAGCTTGATCACGGGTTTAGGGGGAGATACGCAGTATTTT. V and J are TRBV7-2 and TRBJ2-3; possible D gene TRBD1, 6 bases. The CDR3 has 16 residues. CDR1 is SGHTA, CDR2 FQGNSA, per germline. Trimming cost V 3 bases and J 5 bases, with 18 bases left between them.

The chain recombines TRBV5-1 with TRBJ1-5; D may be TRBD1 (5 bases). Trimming took off 4 bases at V and 0 bases at J, with 11 bases between the two ends. The CDR3 covers 15 residues. Germline loops: CDR1 SGHRS, CDR2 YFSETQ. The CDR3: CASSLSGYSNQPQHF. As DNA, the CDR3 is TGCGCCAGCAGCCTGTCAGGGTATAGCAATCAGCCCCAGCATTTT.

The gene calls are TRBV11-3 and TRBJ2-5, with no clear D. V dropped 5 bases and J dropped 3 bases, with 13 bases sitting between them. There are 14 residues in the CDR3. Per the germline V gene, CDR1 is SGHNT and CDR2 is YENEEA. CDR3 in amino acids: CASSRNQGKETQYF. DNA for the CDR3: TGTGCCAGCAGCCGAAATCAAGGGAAAGAGACCCAGTACTTC.

This chain joins TRBV12-5 and TRBJ1-1, with 9 bases lining up with TRBD1. Trimming removed 3 bases from V and 5 bases from J; junction bases left unmatched: 10. The CDR3 contains 16 residues. CDR1 and CDR2 from the germline V gene are LGHNT and FRNRAP. The CDR3 nucleotides read TGTGCTAGTGGTTTCCTCCCGGGACAGGGTGATACTGAAGCTTTCTTT. Amino acid sequence: CASGFLPGQGDTEAFF.

A few counts support this clone. This chain links TRBV19 with TRBJ1-2; D is perhaps TRBD1 (5 bases). The germline CDR1 and CDR2 sequences are LNHDA and SQIVND (reference sequence). V was trimmed by 5 bases and J by 4 bases, leaving 14 bases between them. This CDR3 contains 14 residues. The CDR3 loop is CASSDGTDGYGYTF. The CDR3 DNA follows: TGTGCCAGTAGTGATGGGACGGATGGCTATGGCTACACCTTC. Using reference TRBV19 and TRBJ1-2 for the parts outside the CDR3, the full variable domain is DGGITQSPKYLFRKEGQNVTLSCEQNLNHDAMYWYRQDPGQGLRLIYYSQIVNDFQKGDIAEGYSVSREKKESFPLTVTSAQKNPTAFYLCASSDGTDGYGYTFGSGTRLTVV.

The rearrangement joins TRBV4-1 to TRBJ1-5; 9 nucleotides agree with TRBD1. Germline CDR1 MGHRA, CDR2 YSYEKL. The CDR3 covers 15 residues. Trimming cost V 3 bases and J 2 bases; bases outside gene matches: 2. In nucleotides, the CDR3 is TGCGCCAGCAGCCAGGGACAGGGAGGCAATCAGCCCCAGCATTTT. As protein: CASSQGQGGNQPQHF.

Concerning this clone itself: Other DNA sequences from this sample encode an identical CDR3 as well. J is TRBJ1-4 and V is TRBV5-1; 7 bases agree with TRBD1. The CDR3 length is 14 residues. The ends lost 4 bases at V and 3 bases at J; junction bases unmatched: 3. Germline CDR1 and CDR2: SGHRS and YFSETQ. Written as DNA, the CDR3 is TGCGCCAGCAGCCCGGGACAGCCTAATGAAAAACTGTTTTTT. Translation: CASSPGQPNEKLFF.